This record looks at one T cell receptor beta chain sequence and its context. Its antigen is not identified. An end of the junction does not agree with germline; a read error may underlie this. The donors were healthy bone marrow donors. The CDR3 spans 12 residues. Germline values: CDR1 SEHNR, CDR2 FQNEAQ (reference sequence). The data belong to a study of cytomegalovirus exposure and HLA in healthy donors. Broader study findings: A few CMV-associated chains were confirmed in vitro to be specific for CMV antigens. It was assumed in the presence/absence analyses that sequencing depth was roughly uniform across donors. TCR sequences were mostly rare, though some public TCRs occurred in many donors.

The PCR ran on 60 Vbeta and 13 Jbeta primers. Produced via immunoSEQ multiplex PCR; TCRdb's table is partial and in-frame only. The sample has around 190,000 clones; around 77% are singletons. The sample taken for sequencing was PBMCs. This sequence originates from a woman aged 25 to 39 in good health and CMV-seronegative. This rearrangement joins TRBV7-9 to TRBJ1-1; D uncertain. The CDR3 nucleotides are TGTTCCAGCAGCTTAGCGGGCCCTGAAGCTTTCTTT. This codes for CSSSLAGPEAFF.